This TCR beta chain was obtained from a study of cytomegalovirus exposure and HLA in healthy donors. The PCR used 60 Vbeta and 13 Jbeta primers. Here immunoSEQ multiplex PCR was the method, and the copy in TCRdb shows in-frame clones only, minus some. The sample yields over 110,000 clones, around three quarters seen once. Germline lookup yields CDR1 SGHNT and CDR2 YYREEE (reference sequence). V lost 1 base to trimming and J lost 2 bases, with 10 bases between them. The CDR3 has 16 residues. The TCR originated in a woman aged 35 to 49 in good health and CMV-seropositive. This sequence joins TRBV5-4 and TRBJ2-6; weak D call: TRBD1 (5 bases). Sequences were obtained from PBMCs. The DNA for the CDR3 is TGTGCCAGCAGCTTGACCAGGGCGGCTGGGGCCAACGTCCTGACTTTC. Its protein product is CASSLTRAAGANVLTF.